This T cell receptor beta chain was found in a study of high-grade serous ovarian cancer treatment subgroups (dated by TCRdb to about 2021). Background on the whole study: A mean of approximately 13,000 reads and 6,000 to 8,500 unique TCR beta rearrangements per sample was generated by sequencing. The cohort comprised 30 or so patients: around ten with no residual disease after primary surgery (R0), around ten excellent NACT responders, and around ten poor NACT responders. The study profiled TCR beta repertoires in high-grade serous ovarian cancer patients grouped by complete gross resection or neoadjuvant chemotherapy response under a laparoscopic triage algorithm. One primary tumor sample and two metastatic tumor samples were collected from each patient, for a total of 90 or so samples. The study at large found these results: Bulk tumor TCR sequencing lacked spatial information, limiting insight into HGSC tumor complexity and diversity. Repertoire similarity between tumors from the same patient ranged from roughly 0.095 to 0.8, while tumors from different patients showed almost no similarity. TCR repertoire analyses were focused on CDR3, and CDR1 and CDR2 were not analyzed. TCR clonal relatedness showed a positive correlation with neoantigen level and a trend toward positive correlation with copy number variation and mutation load from whole-genome sequencing.

High-throughput TCR profiling via ImmunoSEQ was performed on the 90 or so tumor samples. The original methods were these. Richness (unique productive sequences), clonality, evenness and relatedness were included as repertoire diversity metrics, and similarity between samples was assessed with the Bhattacharyya coefficient. A sensitivity analysis that removed TCRs with fewer than two reads produced consistent conclusions. This is the immuneACCESS table as TCRdb keeps it, with only in-frame sequences that have V and J called. A part of the clones is gone; compared with another copy, unresolved V genes explain less than half, and the rest is unexplained. Clone size and V and J calls were adopted from that table, with D and trimming inferred from the DNA. The sample records around 1,800 clones, 65% to 75% of which are singletons. Approximately 42% of the sample is taken by the ten largest. Collection of tumor samples took place before definitive surgery or chemotherapy. Genomic DNA was extracted by the MD Anderson Biospecimen Extraction Resource, and TCR sequencing was done by the MD Anderson Cancer Genomics Laboratory.

Comments on this clone: This receptor's antigen is unknown. Base qualities were left out, and no much larger clone turns up one base away.

Via the germline V gene (reference sequence), CDR1 is LNHNV and CDR2 YYDKDF. Trimming leaves V shorter by 3 bases and J shorter by 3 bases, with the junction holding 4 bases beyond the gene matches. The CDR3 contains 14 residues, cysteine and phenylalanine counted. The retained sequence is limited to the CDR3, 42 bases, with the frame set at the first base. Recombination connected TRBV15 to TRBJ1-2, and 7 bases in between align with TRBD1. The source is a human donor with high-grade serous ovarian cancer. The sequencing input was tumor tissue. The nucleotides read TGTGCCACCAGCAGGATCGGGACAGACTATGGCTACACCTTC. The translation is CATSRIGTDYGYTF.